The 17 T cell receptor beta chains below come from one sample, sequenced in a study of cytomegalovirus exposure and HLA in healthy donors. It was with 60 Vbeta and 13 Jbeta primers that the PCR ran. TCRdb's copy holds only in-frame clones and misses some; the assay was immunoSEQ multiplex PCR. The repertoire holds 200,000 to 250,000 clones, with about 77% as singletons. The sequenced sample consisted of PBMCs. The receptors were sampled from a woman aged 25 to 39 in good health and CMV-seronegative.

The gene calls are TRBV10-3 and TRBJ1-2; a possible D gene is TRBD1 (6 bases). Per germline, CDR1 ENHRY and CDR2 SYGVKD. V gave up 6 bases and J gave up 3 bases, with 14 bases separating them. The CDR3 contains 14 residues. CDR3 region: CAISPQGTDYGYTF. The CDR3 DNA reads TGTGCCATCAGCCCACAGGGAACAGACTATGGCTACACCTTC.

The chain recombines TRBV20-1 with TRBJ2-7; D uncertain. CDR1 and CDR2 from the germline V gene are DFQATT and SNEGSKA (reference sequence). This CDR3 region has 11 residues. In DNA form, the CDR3 reads TGCAGCGTCAGGATAACCAACGAGCAGTACTTC. Translating gives CSVRITNEQYF.

This rearrangement joins TRBV12-5 to TRBJ1-5; maybe TRBD1 (6 bases). The CDR3 sequence is 15 residues long. Trimming took off 6 bases at V and 3 bases at J, with 15 bases between the two ends. CDR1 is LGHNT, CDR2 FRNRAP, per germline. For the CDR3, the DNA is TGTGCTAGTGGGGCGGGGGCAGGGGTCAATCAGCCCCAGCATTTT. As protein: CASGAGAGVNQPQHF.

The gene calls are TRBV27 and TRBJ2-7; 9 bases agree with TRBD1. Trimming cost V 5 bases and J 6 bases; bases outside gene matches: 5. Germline loops: CDR1 MNHEY, CDR2 SMNVEV (reference sequence). The CDR3 runs to 13 residues. CDR3 residues: CASSPGTGFEQYF. The CDR3 nucleotides read TGTGCCAGCAGTCCCGGGACAGGGTTCGAGCAGTACTTC.

Worth noting for this clone: This same CDR3 is encoded by further DNA sequences in the sample. The J gene is TRBJ1-3, the V gene TRBV6-1; 7 nucleotides align to TRBD1. Trimming cost V 0 bases and J 8 bases; bases outside gene matches: 4. Germline loops: CDR1 MNHNS, CDR2 SASEGT. This CDR3 is built from 14 residues. For the CDR3, the DNA is TGTGCCAGCAGTGAAGCACAGCAGGGGGACACCATATATTTT. It codes for CASSEAQQGDTIYF.

The chain combines TRBV7-9 with TRBJ2-5; tentatively, D is TRBD1 (5 bases). Between the trimmed V and J ends, which lost 0 bases and 5 bases, there was a span of 7 bases. The germline gives CDR1 SEHNR, CDR2 FQNEAQ (reference sequence). CDR3 length: 13 residues. For the CDR3, the DNA is TGTGCCAGCAGCTTAGCAGCAGGGGAGACCCAGTACTTC. Amino acids: CASSLAAGETQYF.

This clone was counted between two and nine times. This chain connects TRBV5-1 to TRBJ2-3; a possible D gene is TRBD2 (7 bases). The CDR3 runs 14 residues. Germline V gives CDR1 SGHRS, CDR2 YFSETQ. Trimming pared 7 bases from V and 2 bases from J, leaving 14 bases between. The CDR3 DNA reads TGCGCCAGCGATCGGGGGGCCCCCACAGATACGCAGTATTTT. Translation: CASDRGAPTDTQYF. Full variable domain (remainder filled in from reference TRBV5-1 and TRBJ2-3): KAGVTQTPRYLIKTRGQQVTLSCSPISGHRSVSWYQQTPGQGLQFLFEYFSETQRNKGNFPGRFSGRQFSNSRSEMNVSTLELGDSALYLCASDRGAPTDTQYFGPGTRLTVL.

The CDR3 sequence is CASSSYRGSYEQYF. The CDR3 DNA reads as TGCGCCAGCAGCTCTTACAGGGGTTCCTACGAGCAGTACTTC. The chain has TRBV5-1 and TRBJ2-7, with 7 bases aligning to TRBD1. Germline lookup yields CDR1 SGHRS and CDR2 YFSETQ. J gave up 1 base and V 3 bases, and 4 bases lay outside the gene matches. This CDR3 is built from 14 residues.

The CDR3: CSAVQGANYGYTF. The CDR3, as DNA: TGCAGCGCGGTACAGGGGGCGAACTATGGCTACACCTTC. The chain uses TRBV29-1 and TRBJ1-2; 9 bases match TRBD1. The J segment lost 2 bases and the V segment lost 7 bases, leaving 5 bases of the junction unmatched. The CDR3 spans 13 residues. Germline CDR1 SQVTM, CDR2 ANQGSEA. Using reference TRBV29-1 and TRBJ1-2 for the parts outside the CDR3, the full variable domain is SAVISQKPSRDICQRGTSLTIQCQVDSQVTMMFWYRQQPGQSLTLIATANQGSEATYESGFVIDKFPISRPNLTFSTLTVSNMSPEDSSIYLCSAVQGANYGYTFGSGTRLTVV.

The chain recombines TRBV30 with TRBJ2-3, with D possibly TRBD2 on 6 matching bases. V was shortened by 3 bases and J by 5 bases, with 12 bases between the two germline ends. Per the germline V gene, CDR1 is GTSNPN and CDR2 is SVGIG (reference sequence). The CDR3 has 13 amino acids. The CDR3, as DNA: TGTGCCTGGAGGGGGGGAAGATTAGATACGCAGTATTTT. This sequence encodes CAWRGGRLDTQYF. Full variable domain (outside the CDR3, taken from reference TRBV30 and TRBJ2-3): SQTIHQWPATLVQPVGSPLSLECTVEGTSNPNLYWYRQAAGRGLQLLFYSVGIGQISSEVPQNLSASRPQDRQFILSSKKLLLSDSGFYLCAWRGGRLDTQYFGPGTRLTVL.

The chain recombines TRBV27 with TRBJ1-6; TRBD1 matches at 7 bases. V was clipped by 8 bases and J by 11 bases; unmatched bases: 6. Germline CDR1 and CDR2: MNHEY and SMNVEV (reference sequence). CDR3 length: 12 amino acids. DNA for the CDR3: TGTGCCAGCGGATACAGGGGACCACCCCTCCACTTT. Protein product: CASGYRGPPLHF.

The chain combines TRBV13 with TRBJ2-5; TRBD2 matches at 11 bases. V lost 3 bases to trimming and J lost 2 bases; unmatched junction nucleotides: 5. The CDR3 contains 16 residues. Germline V gene data show CDR1 as PRHDT and CDR2 as FYEKMQ (reference sequence). The CDR3 spells CASSFGLAGDQETQYF. The CDR3 DNA reads TGTGCCAGCAGCTTCGGACTAGCGGGCGATCAAGAGACCCAGTACTTC.

This chain links TRBV18 with TRBJ1-1, with D possibly matching TRBD1 (5 bases). Per the germline V gene, CDR1 is KGHSH and CDR2 is LQKENI. V lost 3 bases, J lost 2 bases, and 13 bases lay in between. This CDR3 has 15 residues. CDR3 region: CASSPLQASNTEAFF. The DNA for the CDR3 is TGTGCCAGCTCACCTTTACAGGCATCTAACACTGAAGCTTTCTTT.

The J gene is TRBJ2-7, the V gene TRBV6-1, with 7 positions matching TRBD2. After removal of 5 bases from V and 3 bases from J, the junction contained 10 bases not matched to a gene. Germline V gene lookup returns CDR1 MNHNS and CDR2 SASEGT. This CDR3 comprises 15 residues. CDR3 in amino acids: CASSTRDYGGYEQYF. The CDR3 nucleotides are TGTGCCAGCAGTACTCGGGACTATGGAGGCTACGAGCAGTACTTC.

The V and J genes are TRBV11-1 and TRBJ1-2; D remains unclear. This CDR3 is 12 amino acids long. V lost 5 bases and J 6 bases, leaving 10 bases between the germline ends. Germline CDR1 SGHAT, CDR2 FQDESV (reference sequence). This CDR3 reads CASSPGSDGYTF. In DNA, the CDR3 is TGTGCCAGCAGCCCCGGGTCCGATGGCTACACCTTC.

Notes on this clone: Other DNA sequences of this sample code for an identical CDR3. The rearrangement joins TRBV20-1 to TRBJ2-7; D remains unclear. CDR1 DFQATT and CDR2 SNEGSKA come from the germline V gene (reference sequence). V lost 0 bases and J lost 3, with 3 bases in between. The CDR3 loop spans 11 amino acids. The CDR3 loop reads CSARDSYEQYF. The CDR3 region has the DNA TGCAGTGCTAGAGACAGCTACGAGCAGTACTTC.

V usage is TRBV4-1 and J usage is TRBJ2-7; possible D gene TRBD1, 5 bases. V was trimmed by 2 bases and J by 5 bases, leaving 10 bases between them. There are 13 residues in the CDR3. Looked up from germline, CDR1 is MGHRA and CDR2 is YSYEKL. The CDR3 bases are TGCGCCAGCAGCCAACGCAGGGTCGACGAGCAGTACTTC. This translates into CASSQRRVDEQYF.